These T cell receptor beta chains were read from a single sample in a study of T-cell memory formation after mild COVID-19. Via MiXCR, TCRdb re-called the 5' RACE reads, giving one row per CDR3 protein. Of 40,000 to 55,000 distinct CDR3 sequences listed, less than 7.5% were seen once; the top ten hold about 1.5%. Sequenced material: PBMCs or a T cell subset sorted from them (not recorded which). Receptors were obtained from a man between 18 and 35 years old who had mild COVID-19 (a few samples of this study predate the infection). Cell type and time point are not known. The CDR3 runs from the conserved cysteine through the conserved F or W. The D gene is left open where the match is weak. Clone sizes are given selectively: once, few, many, or a class where the clone is expanded.

j_call d_call clone_size v_call cdr3_aa
TRBJ1-2 TRBD1 few TRBV5-1 CASSFIMGTGGGYTF
TRBJ2-3 TRBD2 . TRBV7-7 CASSSVAGADTQYF
TRBJ1-5 . . TRBV2 CASSGRERNQPQHF
TRBJ2-5 . few TRBV7-2 CASSLAHGGETQYF
TRBJ2-3 . many TRBV9 CASSPGTDTQYF
TRBJ2-7 . medium-sized TRBV2 CASTQGGHLYEQYF
TRBJ2-7 . many TRBV4-3 CASSQDHGVLTYEQYF
TRBJ2-5 . many TRBV27 CASSPTIGVLRYF
TRBJ2-2 . many TRBV7-3 CASSLYAGSQGLFF
TRBJ2-5 . . TRBV7-2 CASSLGPGRQETQYF
TRBJ2-7 . few TRBV20-1 CSARPSHSTYEQYF
TRBJ2-5 TRBD2 once TRBV24-1 CATSDGGAKTQYF
TRBJ2-2 . few TRBV12-3/TRBV12-4 CASSSTPETGELFF
TRBJ1-6 TRBD1 . TRBV11-2 CASSLGTGLAPLHF